This T cell receptor (beta chain) was observed in a study of blood T cell repertoires in COVID-19. In the study overall: Specimens from acute and convalescent COVID-19 originated in the United States, Italy and Spain. Nucleic acid was either cDNA or gDNA, and it came from T cells, B-cell-depleted T cells, or PBMCs.

TCRdb's copy holds only in-frame clones and misses some; the assay was immunoSEQ multiplex PCR. Among 130,000 or so clones listed, around nine tenths were seen once. The source of this sequence is a woman in her 50s with acute or convalescent COVID-19. The sample taken for sequencing was peripheral blood.

The CDR3: CASSGQGHTEAFF. The CDR3 DNA follows: TGCGCCAGCTCCGGACAGGGACACACTGAAGCTTTCTTT. This chain links TRBV5-1 with TRBJ1-1, with 8 bases that match TRBD1. CDR3 length: 13 residues. J gave up 3 bases and V 7 bases, and 5 bases lay outside the gene matches. CDR1 and CDR2 (germline): SGHRS, YFSETQ. Together with reference TRBV5-1 and TRBJ1-1, the CDR3 gives the full variable domain: KAGVTQTPRYLIKTRGQQVTLSCSPISGHRSVSWYQQTPGQGLQFLFEYFSETQRNKGNFPGRFSGRQFSNSRSEMNVSTLELGDSALYLCASSGQGHTEAFFGQGTRLTVV.